Sequencing of this TCR beta chain was carried out in a study of vaccination effects on CD4 cells after COVID-19. This table comes from immunoSEQ multiplex PCR, and its TCRdb copy is limited to in-frame clones, with some not included. Seen here are roughly 40,000 clones, about two thirds observed once, and the top ten hold 4% to 4.5%. Germline V gene sequence: CDR1 SGHRS, CDR2 YFSETQ. Between the trimmed V and J ends, which lost 7 bases and 3 bases, there was a span of 17 bases. This CDR3 spans 16 amino acids. Culturing for around eleven days preceded CD4+ T cell isolation. Vaccine recipients, nucleocapsid antibody negative, had no prior SARS-CoV-2 infection. Replacing half the medium with IL-2 medium was done on days 3 and 7. Points on this clone: The target antigen is unknown.

This receptor was obtained from a human donor who received a COVID-19 vaccine. The input for sequencing was CD4+ T cells from PBMCs cultured without peptide, taken before COVID-19 vaccination. The chain has TRBV5-1 and TRBJ1-6; a possible D gene is TRBD1 (6 bases). The CDR3 sequence is CASALGSGDYNSPLHF. In nucleotides, the CDR3 is TGCGCCAGCGCCCTCGGGTCAGGGGACTATAATTCACCCCTCCACTTT. The variable domain in full, with the rest retrieved from reference TRBV5-1 and TRBJ1-6, is KAGVTQTPRYLIKTRGQQVTLSCSPISGHRSVSWYQQTPGQGLQFLFEYFSETQRNKGNFPGRFSGRQFSNSRSEMNVSTLELGDSALYLCASALGSGDYNSPLHFGNGTRLTVT.